The next 22 T cell receptor beta chains were all read from a single sample in a study of blood T cell repertoires in COVID-19. Produced via immunoSEQ multiplex PCR; TCRdb's table is partial and in-frame only. The sample records about 130,000 clones, around 86% being singletons. The sequencing sample was made of peripheral blood. The receptor set was obtained from a woman of 80 years or more with acute or convalescent COVID-19.

Remarks on this clone: Other DNA sequences in this sample translate to the same CDR3. This chain links TRBV19 with TRBJ1-6, with 7 positions matching TRBD1. Looked up from germline, CDR1 is LNHDA and CDR2 is SQIVND (reference sequence). The CDR3 extends over 14 amino acids. V was clipped by 3 bases and J by 8 bases; unmatched bases: 4. CDR3 nucleotide sequence: TGTGCCAGTAGTATCACAGGGGAAGATTCACCCCTCCACTTT. This encodes CASSITGEDSPLHF.

V usage is TRBV15 and J usage is TRBJ1-2; no clear D gene. V dropped 1 base and J dropped 5 bases, with 5 bases sitting between them. Germline V gene lookup returns CDR1 LNHNV and CDR2 YYDKDF (reference sequence). This CDR3 is built from 12 residues. This CDR3 reads CATSRAEYGYTF. As DNA, the CDR3 is TGTGCCACCAGCAGAGCGGAGTATGGCTACACCTTC.

The chain is built from TRBV7-8 and TRBJ1-3; 8 bases fit TRBD1. The CDR3 runs to 16 residues. Germline CDR1 is SGHVS and CDR2 is FQNEAQ. The V and J ends lost 6 bases and 0 bases, in that order; junction bases with no gene match: 7. The CDR3 loop reads CASSSRDRSSGNTIYF. CDR3 DNA sequence: TGTGCCAGCAGTTCCCGGGACAGGTCCTCTGGAAACACCATATATTTT.

This clone was observed a single time. The rearrangement uses TRBV28 and TRBJ2-7, with TRBD2 as a possible D gene (5 bases). CDR3 size: 15 residues. V was pared by 5 bases and J by 4 bases, with 18 bases between. The germline V gene has CDR1 MDHEN and CDR2 SYDVKM. The CDR3 is CASSLTGMGLYEQYV. The CDR3 DNA is TGTGCCAGCAGTCTCACCGGGATGGGCCTATACGAGCAGTACGTC.

The V call is TRBV7-2, the J call TRBJ1-4; possibly TRBD1 for D (5 bases). Germline V gene lookup returns CDR1 SGHTA and CDR2 FQGNSA. Trimming left V 5 bases short and J 5 bases short, with 15 bases between. The CDR3 runs 15 residues. The CDR3 loop is CASSGSGGGNEKLFF. The CDR3 DNA reads TGTGCCAGCAGCGGAAGTGGGGGGGGGAATGAAAAACTGTTTTTT.

This rearrangement joins TRBV7-2 to TRBJ2-1, with D possibly matching TRBD2 (6 bases). The CDR3 extends over 14 amino acids. Trimming took off 8 bases at V and 7 bases at J, with 18 bases between the two ends. CDR1 and CDR2 (germline): SGHTA, FQGNSA. The CDR3: CASSRDLGGNEQFF. The CDR3 DNA reads TGTGCCAGCTCACGCGACCTTGGAGGGAATGAGCAGTTCTTC.

This clone was observed once. The J gene is TRBJ1-2, the V gene TRBV19, with D possibly being TRBD1 (6 bases). The CDR3 consists of 11 residues. CDR1 is LNHDA, CDR2 SQIVND, per germline (reference sequence). Trimming took off 8 bases at V and 5 bases at J, with 9 bases between the two ends. Here the CDR3 DNA reads TGTGCCAGTGGAACAGGGTATGGCTACACCTTC. This sequence encodes CASGTGYGYTF.

The rearrangement uses TRBV7-9 and TRBJ1-4; 9 bases agree with TRBD1. The CDR3 is 14 residues long. V lost 3 bases and J lost 10; bases outside the gene matches: 6. CDR1 is SEHNR and CDR2 is FQNEAQ in the germline V gene (reference sequence). As DNA, the CDR3 is TGTGCCAGCAGCTTTGGACAGGGGTTTGGAAAACTGTTTTTT. Its protein product is CASSFGQGFGKLFF.

V gene TRBV29-1 combines with J gene TRBJ1-2; D gene unclear. Germline V gene data show CDR1 as SQVTM and CDR2 as ANQGSEA. V was shortened by 0 bases and J by 4 bases, with 12 bases between the two germline ends. The CDR3 contains 14 residues. Here the CDR3 reads CSVEDLATTYGYTF. The CDR3, as DNA: TGCAGCGTTGAAGATCTGGCCACCACCTATGGCTACACCTTC.

The gene calls are TRBV6-2 or TRBV6-3 and TRBJ1-2; 7 nucleotides align to TRBD1. CDR1 and CDR2 from the germline V gene are MNHEY and SVGEGT. The ends lost 2 bases at V and 5 bases at J; junction bases unmatched: 8. The CDR3 spans 15 residues. The CDR3 region has the DNA TGTGCCAGCAGTTACCAATCGACAGGGAAGTATGGCTACACCTTC. It specifies CASSYQSTGKYGYTF.

The chain is built from TRBV28 and TRBJ1-5, with a weak D call TRBD1 (6 bases). The CDR3 consists of 15 residues. Germline V gene data show CDR1 as MDHEN and CDR2 as SYDVKM. V was pared by 5 bases and J by 5 bases, with 16 bases between. The CDR3 DNA sequence: TGTGCCAGCAGTCCGCGACAGGTGGGGGATCAGCCCCAGCATTTT. Protein product: CASSPRQVGDQPQHF.

This clone was detected once. J is TRBJ1-2 and V is TRBV6-2 or TRBV6-3, with 9 bases lining up with TRBD1. With 5 bases clipped from V and 14 bases from J, the junction kept 6 bases outside the gene matches. Germline CDR1 and CDR2: MNHEY and SVGEGT. This CDR3 region has 11 residues. CDR3 coding DNA: TGTGCCAGCAGTCGAGGGACAGGGATTACCTTC. It codes for CASSRGTGITF.

The CDR3 nucleotides are TGTGCCAGCTCACCCTCCCAGGAATCCTACAATGAGCAGTTCTTC. This encodes CASSPSQESYNEQFF. The chain links TRBV18 to TRBJ2-1, with unresolved D. This CDR3 has 15 residues. V was cut by 3 bases and J by 1 base, with 10 bases left in between. Germline V gives CDR1 KGHSH, CDR2 LQKENI.

The CDR3 region has the DNA TGTGCCAGCAGTTTATGGGGGTACGAGGGCTCGGGGGACACCATATATTTT. Translation gives CASSLWGYEGSGDTIYF. The V call is TRBV28, the J call TRBJ1-3, with a possible D match to TRBD1 (5 bases). CDR3 length: 17 amino acids. V shed 0 bases and J shed 8 bases, with 20 bases lying between them. Germline lookup yields CDR1 MDHEN and CDR2 SYDVKM.

The rearrangement joins TRBV2 to TRBJ1-5, with D possibly being TRBD1 (5 bases). The CDR3 contains 15 residues. Germline V gene lookup returns CDR1 SNHLY and CDR2 FYNNEI. Deletions cut 2 bases from V and 4 bases from J, with 12 bases between. The CDR3 protein is CASSEQGTPNQPQHF. The CDR3 region has the DNA TGTGCCAGCAGTGAACAGGGCACCCCGAATCAGCCCCAGCATTTT.

The chain couples TRBV2 to TRBJ1-5; a possible D gene is TRBD1 (6 bases). The CDR3 consists of 14 residues. The V and J ends lost 5 bases and 6 bases respectively, with 14 bases between them. Germline V gives CDR1 SNHLY, CDR2 FYNNEI. CDR3 DNA: TGTGCCAGCAGTCCTAGGGACATCGGTCAGCCCCAGCATTTT. Its protein is CASSPRDIGQPQHF.

The chain is built from TRBV3-1 (or the pseudogene TRBV3-2) and TRBJ1-2, with 7 nucleotides matching TRBD1. V lost 3 bases and J lost 4; bases outside the gene matches: 5. There are 14 residues in the CDR3. Germline V gene sequence: CDR1 LGHDT, CDR2 YNNKEL (reference sequence). The CDR3 bases are TGTGCCAGCAGCCACCAACAGGGGCCCTATGGCTACACCTTC. Translating gives CASSHQQGPYGYTF.

This chain joins TRBV5-1 and TRBJ1-2, with 7 bases aligning to TRBD1. Trimming at V came to 2 bases and at J to 4 bases, leaving 14 bases not matched to a gene. The CDR3 length is 17 residues. Germline V gene lookup returns CDR1 SGHRS and CDR2 YFSETQ. DNA for the CDR3: TGCGCCAGCAGCTTCGACAGGGAGGCCTACCTAAGCTATGGCTACACCTTC. Protein: CASSFDREAYLSYGYTF.

The V and J genes are TRBV12-1 and TRBJ2-3; the table gives TRBD2 as D, unverified against the DNA. TRBV12-1 is given as a pseudogene. CDR3 length: 16 residues. CDR3 region: CASSSGGDQYTDTQYF. DNA for the CDR3: TGTGCCAGCAGCTCTGGCGGGGACCAGTACACAGATACGCAGTATTTT.

V gene TRBV18 combines with J gene TRBJ1-1; unclear D gene. CDR1 and CDR2 from the germline V gene are KGHSH and LQKENI. Trimming pared 3 bases from V and 0 bases from J, leaving 8 bases between. The CDR3 covers 14 residues. The CDR3 is CASSPMGLNTEAFF. The CDR3 nucleotides are TGTGCCAGCTCACCGATGGGCTTGAACACTGAAGCTTTCTTT.

This clone has a single count. The V and J genes are TRBV7-9 and TRBJ1-2, with TRBD1 identical over 8 bases. The germline V gene has CDR1 SEHNR and CDR2 FQNEAQ (reference sequence). The CDR3 loop spans 15 amino acids. After removal of 5 bases from V and 0 bases from J, the junction contained 5 bases not matched to a gene. In DNA, the CDR3 is TGTGCCAGCAGCGAGGACAGGGTGACTAACTATGGCTACACCTTC. This encodes CASSEDRVTNYGYTF.

In its sample, this clone was seen once. The rearrangement uses TRBV6-1 and TRBJ1-1; D unclear. There are 17 residues in the CDR3. Trimming left V 4 bases short and J 1 base short, with 19 bases between. Germline lookup yields CDR1 MNHNS and CDR2 SASEGT. The CDR3, as DNA: TGTGCCAGCAGTGGGGGTCTAGCTAGAGACGAGAACACTGAAGCTTTCTTT. This sequence encodes CASSGGLARDENTEAFF.